The 25 T cell receptor beta chains below all came from one sample that was sequenced in a study of T cell repertoires in cytomegalovirus infection. MiXCR was run by TCRdb on the reads, yielding one entry per CDR3 protein. The sample includes some 390,000 distinct CDR3 sequences, roughly 18% of them seen just once. The sample was PBMCs. The receptors were gathered from a human donor in good health (CMV status not recorded). Some clones in this sample may be carry-over from other donors' samples.

The table lists this clonotype with many counts. This chain joins TRBV4-1 and TRBJ2-1, with D perhaps matching TRBD2 (6 bases). Between the trimmed V and J ends, which lost 5 bases and 5 bases, there was a span of 16 bases. This CDR3 spans 15 amino acids. Germline V gives CDR1 MGHRA, CDR2 YSYEKL. CDR3 loop: CASSGGVGLNNEQFF. The CDR3 nucleotides are TGCGCCAGCAGCGGAGGGGTTGGGTTGAACAATGAGCAGTTCTTC.

This clonotype was detected many times. This chain links TRBV7-2 with TRBJ1-2, with D possibly matching TRBD1 (6 bases). V gave up 1 base and J gave up 7 bases, with 19 bases separating them. The CDR3 contains 16 residues. Germline V gives CDR1 SGHTA, CDR2 FQGNSA. The CDR3 sequence is CASSLVMARGAGGYTF. Written as DNA, the CDR3 is TGTGCCAGCAGCTTAGTCATGGCCCGGGGGGCGGGTGGCTACACCTTC.

The gene calls are TRBV25-1 and TRBJ2-3; perhaps TRBD2 as D (5 bases). V was cut by 4 bases and J by 11 bases, with 13 bases left in between. The CDR3 is 12 amino acids. CDR1 and CDR2 (germline): MGHDK, SYGVNS. CDR3 loop: CASSASGSKQYF. Written as DNA, the CDR3 is TGTGCCAGCAGTGCGTCGGGGAGTAAGCAGTATTTT.

The chain has TRBV4-1 and TRBJ1-1; D remains unclear. V dropped 3 bases and J dropped 8 bases, with 16 bases sitting between them. There are 14 residues in the CDR3. Germline V CDR1 and CDR2: MGHRA, YSYEKL. CDR3 DNA sequence: TGCGCCAGCAGCCACCCTAGAGGTAGTGGGGAAGCTTTCTTT. This encodes CASSHPRGSGEAFF.

This clonotype has only one observation. V and J are TRBV5-4 and TRBJ1-2; TRBD1 is a possible D gene (6 bases). Germline V CDR1 and CDR2: SGHNT, YYREEE (reference sequence). V shed 4 bases and J shed 1 base, with 11 bases lying between them. The CDR3 has 14 amino acids. The CDR3 nucleotides read TGTGCCAGCAGCCAGAAGGGGGATAACTATGGCTACACCTTC. Translated: CASSQKGDNYGYTF.

This clonotype has at least ten counts. The V call is TRBV4-3, the J call TRBJ1-2; weak D call: TRBD1 (6 bases). The V end lost 0 bases, the J end lost 4 bases, and 9 bases lay between the germline ends. Germline CDR1 LGHNA, CDR2 YSLEER. The CDR3 is made up of 14 amino acids. The CDR3 DNA follows: TGCGCCAGCAGCCAAGACAGGGGTGCCTATGGCTACACCTTC. It specifies CASSQDRGAYGYTF.

The chain is built from TRBV5-1 and TRBJ2-5; D possibly matches TRBD1 or TRBD2 (5 bases each). V was shortened by 2 bases and J by 2 bases, with 13 bases between the two germline ends. Germline CDR1 SGHRS, CDR2 YFSETQ. There are 15 residues in the CDR3. The CDR3 protein is CASSFFRDAQETQYF. The DNA for the CDR3 is TGCGCCAGCAGCTTTTTTAGGGACGCTCAAGAGACCCAGTACTTC. Using reference TRBV5-1 and TRBJ2-5 for the parts outside the CDR3, the full variable domain is KAGVTQTPRYLIKTRGQQVTLSCSPISGHRSVSWYQQTPGQGLQFLFEYFSETQRNKGNFPGRFSGRQFSNSRSEMNVSTLELGDSALYLCASSFFRDAQETQYFGPGTRLLVL.

This clonotype was seen a few times. The gene calls are TRBV3-1 and TRBJ2-4; D not resolved. The V end was cut by 4 bases, the J end by 0 bases, with 19 bases between. Germline V gene data show CDR1 as LGHDT and CDR2 as YNNKEL (reference sequence). The CDR3 has 18 amino acids. CDR3 DNA sequence: TGTGCCAGCAGCCCCAGCATCTACAGTGAACTAGCCAAAAACATTCAGTACTTC. Its protein is CASSPSIYSELAKNIQYF. Filled out from reference TRBV3-1 and TRBJ2-4, the complete variable domain reads DTAVSQTPKYLVTQMGNDKSIKCEQNLGHDTMYWYKQDSKKFLKIMFSYNNKELIINETVPNRFSPKSPDKAHLNLHINSLELGDSAVYFCASSPSIYSELAKNIQYFGAGTRLSVL.

This sequence joins TRBV23-1 and TRBJ2-3, with 15 positions matching TRBD2. TRBV23-1 is annotated as an ORF whose role is uncertain. J gave up 7 bases and V 3 bases, and 14 bases lay outside the gene matches. The CDR3 has 19 amino acids. DNA for the CDR3: TGCGCCAGCAGTCATCTTCCGGGACTAGCGGGAGGACCCAGGAATACGCAGTATTTT. Amino acid sequence: CASSHLPGLAGGPRNTQYF.

This clonotype has a handful of counts. The genes are TRBV27 and TRBJ2-3; 7 bases align to TRBD2. Germline V gene data show CDR1 as MNHEY and CDR2 as SMNVEV (reference sequence). J was trimmed by 2 bases and V by 5 bases; bases with no gene match: 10. The CDR3 runs to 16 residues. Here the CDR3 DNA reads TGTGCCAGCAGTCTGCAAGGACTAGTAGACACAGATACGCAGTATTTT. It specifies CASSLQGLVDTDTQYF.

This clonotype was counted at least ten times. V is TRBV7-2 and J is TRBJ1-1; no firm D call. Per germline, CDR1 SGHTA and CDR2 FQGNSA. V lost 2 bases, J lost 4 bases, and 11 bases lay in between. The CDR3 is 14 residues long. Here the CDR3 reads CASSLFYDSTEAFF. CDR3 nucleotide sequence: TGTGCCAGCAGCTTATTTTACGATTCCACTGAAGCTTTCTTT.

The V gene is TRBV5-1, the J gene TRBJ2-7; weak D call: TRBD1 (6 bases). Trimming removed 2 bases at V and 0 bases at J, with 12 bases between. Per germline, CDR1 SGHRS and CDR2 YFSETQ. The CDR3 runs to 15 residues. CDR3 amino acids: CASSFDRRSSYEQYF. CDR3 bases: TGCGCCAGCAGCTTTGACAGGAGGAGCTCCTACGAGCAGTACTTC. Drawing the rest from reference TRBV5-1 and TRBJ2-7, the complete variable domain is KAGVTQTPRYLIKTRGQQVTLSCSPISGHRSVSWYQQTPGQGLQFLFEYFSETQRNKGNFPGRFSGRQFSNSRSEMNVSTLELGDSALYLCASSFDRRSSYEQYFGPGTRLTVT.

This clonotype was seen a few times. The chain combines TRBV19 with TRBJ2-3; TRBD2 matches 10 bases. J was trimmed by 6 bases and V by 5 bases; bases with no gene match: 8. Germline V gene lookup returns CDR1 LNHDA and CDR2 SQIVND (reference sequence). The CDR3 covers 15 residues. In nucleotides, the CDR3 is TGTGCCAGTAGTCCGCATAGCGGGAGGACCGATACGCAGTATTTT. Residues: CASSPHSGRTDTQYF.

In regard to this clonotype: One end of the junction varies from germline; a read error may be responsible. The V call is TRBV20-1, the J call TRBJ2-5; D possibly corresponds to TRBD2 (5 bases). The germline CDR1 and CDR2 sequences are DFQATT and SNEGSKA (reference sequence). The CDR3 totals 13 residues. The chain's CDR3 is CSAIGLAGENQYF. The CDR3 DNA is TGCAGTGCCATTGGGCTAGCAGGCGAGAACCAGTACTTC.

CDR3 sequence: CASSRRLAWDNEQFF. CDR3 coding DNA: TGCGCCAGCAGCCGCAGACTAGCGTGGGACAATGAGCAGTTCTTC. The chain joins TRBV4-3 to TRBJ2-1; 8 nucleotides align to TRBD2. Trimming took 4 bases from V and 5 from J; bases not matched to a gene: 7. Germline lookup yields CDR1 LGHNA and CDR2 YSLEER. CDR3 length: 15 residues.

The sample holds a few counts of this clonotype. The rearrangement joins TRBV28 to TRBJ2-5, with D hard to call. From germline, CDR1 is MDHEN and CDR2 SYDVKM. The V end was cut by 1 base, the J end by 0 bases, with 9 bases between. The CDR3 extends over 15 amino acids. Here the CDR3 reads CASSLLVTYQETQYF. The CDR3 DNA follows: TGTGCCAGCAGTTTATTGGTCACTTACCAAGAGACCCAGTACTTC.

The chain joins TRBV29-1 to TRBJ2-5; 7 bases fit TRBD1. V was pared by 2 bases and J by 5 bases, with 8 bases of the junction left unmatched. The CDR3 runs to 14 residues. The germline CDR1 and CDR2 sequences are SQVTM and ANQGSEA. This CDR3 is CSVEREGATETQYF. For the CDR3, the DNA is TGCAGCGTTGAAAGAGAGGGGGCGACGGAGACCCAGTACTTC.

The table lists this clonotype with a few counts. The chain couples TRBV2 to TRBJ1-5; D ambiguous. CDR1 and CDR2 from the germline V gene are SNHLY and FYNNEI. V lost 7 bases and J 5 bases, leaving 12 bases between the germline ends. The CDR3 contains 13 residues. CDR3 in amino acids: CASTGERDQPQHF. The CDR3 DNA sequence: TGTGCCAGCACCGGGGAAAGGGATCAGCCCCAGCATTTT.

This clonotype was observed a few times. V is TRBV7-2 and J is TRBJ1-2; D is undetermined. From germline, CDR1 is SGHTA and CDR2 FQGNSA. The V and J ends lost 2 bases and 8 bases respectively, with 18 bases between them. This CDR3 comprises 15 residues. CDR3 in amino acids: CASSLLPANPFGYTF. CDR3 sequence (DNA): TGTGCCAGCAGCTTACTACCCGCCAATCCTTTCGGCTACACCTTC.

This clonotype was found a few times. The chain couples TRBV5-1 to TRBJ1-1; D call uncertain. Germline V gene lookup returns CDR1 SGHRS and CDR2 YFSETQ. The CDR3 has 15 residues. The ends were cut back, 1 base at V and 1 base at J, with 11 bases in the middle. The CDR3 DNA follows: TGCGCCAGCAGCTTGATCGGACCAAGGAACACTGAAGCTTTCTTT. Translation gives CASSLIGPRNTEAFF.

This clonotype was observed a few times. The chain employs TRBV19 and TRBJ2-1; D might be TRBD1 or TRBD2, each matching 5 bases. CDR1 and CDR2 (germline): LNHDA, SQIVND (reference sequence). V dropped 9 bases and J dropped 7 bases, with 19 bases sitting between them. CDR3 length: 14 amino acids. CDR3 sequence (DNA): TGTGCCAGCGCCCGTGGGGGATGGGGGAATGAGCAGTTCTTC. Translating gives CASARGGWGNEQFF.

This clonotype was seen ten or more times. The CDR3 loop reads CASSLARGIHPRYYEQYF. The CDR3 bases are TGTGCCAGCAGCTTAGCGCGAGGGATCCACCCCAGATACTACGAGCAGTACTTC. The chain is built from TRBV7-2 and TRBJ2-7, with a possible D match to TRBD2 (5 bases). CDR3 size: 18 residues. The germline V gene has CDR1 SGHTA and CDR2 FQGNSA. Between the trimmed V and J ends, which lost 0 bases and 3 bases, there was a span of 21 bases.

This sequence joins TRBV2 and TRBJ2-2, with D perhaps matching TRBD2 (5 bases). Germline CDR1 SNHLY, CDR2 FYNNEI. Trimming left V 3 bases short and J 4 bases short, with 12 bases between. The CDR3 totals 15 residues. The CDR3 loop is CASSDKADVTGELFF. DNA of the CDR3: TGTGCCAGCAGTGATAAAGCGGATGTCACCGGGGAGCTGTTTTTT.

This clonotype was recorded many times. The gene calls are TRBV7-2 and TRBJ2-5; no definite D call. The V and J ends lost 5 bases and 0 bases respectively, with 10 bases between them. The CDR3 sequence is 14 residues long. Germline CDR1 SGHTA, CDR2 FQGNSA. The CDR3 DNA sequence: TGTGCCAGCAGCCTTAGAGGACACCAAGAGACCCAGTACTTC. Amino acids: CASSLRGHQETQYF.

This clonotype was seen a handful of times. The chain has TRBV20-1 and TRBJ2-5; 8 positions match TRBD1. CDR3 size: 14 residues. V dropped 0 bases and J dropped 7; count of bases not matched to a gene: 7. Per germline, CDR1 DFQATT and CDR2 SNEGSKA (reference sequence). The DNA of the CDR3 is TGCAGTGCTAGAGAACCGACAGGGGCCGGGACCCAGTACTTC. This translates into CSAREPTGAGTQYF.